This is a list of T cell receptor beta chains from one sample in a study of naive and memory T cell subsets. MiXCR, run by TCRdb on the UMI-ligation and nested PCR reads, gives a single entry per CDR3 protein. The table records more than 30,000 distinct CDR3 sequences, approximately 10% of them present only once. The starting material was skin, obtained from a tuberculin skin test site. All receptors derive from an adult in good health. The CDR3 runs from the conserved cysteine through the conserved F or W. D genes are given only for firm matches. The listing skips clone size in some rows; elsewhere it reads once, few, many or a size class.

clone size	D gene	J gene	V gene	CDR3 protein	CDR3 DNA
.	.	TRBJ1-4	TRBV12-3/TRBV12-4	CASSPQGWANEKLFF	TGTGCCAGCAGCCCCCAGGGGTGGGCTAATGAAAAACTGTTTTTT
many	.	TRBJ1-1	TRBV5-1	CASSLSESQTEAFF	TGCGCCAGCAGCTTATCAGAGTCACAAACTGAAGCTTTCTTT
many	.	TRBJ2-7	TRBV20-1	CSAASRTSYEQYF	TGCAGTGCTGCTAGCCGGACGTCGTACGAGCAGTACTTC
few	.	TRBJ1-2	TRBV7-3	CASSLIGGGRVGYTF	TGTGCCAGCAGCTTAATTGGTGGCGGTCGAGTAGGCTACACCTTC
many	TRBD2	TRBJ2-3	TRBV27	CGVGLAGVATDTQYF	TGTGGAGTGGGGCTAGCGGGAGTGGCTACAGATACGCAGTATTTT
.	.	TRBJ2-3	TRBV20-1	CSGSGTPSTDTQYF	TGCAGTGGCTCCGGGACACCTAGCACAGATACGCAGTATTTT
.	.	TRBJ1-5	TRBV15	CATSRGENSNQPQHF	TGTGCCACCAGCAGAGGAGAAAATAGCAATCAGCCCCAGCATTTT
many	.	TRBJ1-5	TRBV28	CASSPLRGSNQPQHF	TGTGCCAGCAGTCCCCTGCGGGGAAGCAATCAGCCCCAGCATTTT
many	.	TRBJ1-5	TRBV28	CASSFSGSNQPQHF	TGTGCCAGCAGTTTTAGTGGGAGCAATCAGCCCCAGCATTTT
few	TRBD1	TRBJ1-5	TRBV20-1	CSASPGQGGWIQPQHF	TGCAGTGCTAGCCCCGGACAGGGTGGCTGGATTCAGCCCCAGCATTTT
.	.	TRBJ2-3	TRBV27	CASTPGGANTQYF	TGTGCCAGCACTCCTGGAGGGGCAAATACGCAGTATTTT
medium-sized	TRBD1	TRBJ2-6	TRBV29-1	CSVQQGSGANVLTF	TGCAGCGTTCAACAGGGGTCTGGGGCCAACGTCCTGACTTTC
many	TRBD2	TRBJ2-7	TRBV5-1	CASSSGGQYTISYEQYF	TGCGCCAGCAGCTCGGGGGGTCAGTATACGATATCCTACGAGCAGTACTTC
many	.	TRBJ1-1	TRBV5-1	CASSPGGSGGTEAFF	TGCGCCAGCAGCCCGGGGGGTTCGGGAGGCACTGAAGCTTTCTTT
few	.	TRBJ1-1	TRBV6-1	CASSEPGLGAAFF	TGTGCCAGCAGTGAACCCGGGCTTGGGGCCGCTTTCTTT
many	TRBD1	TRBJ2-7	TRBV28	CASSSGTGAYEQYF	TGTGCCAGCAGTTCCGGGACAGGGGCATACGAGCAGTACTTC
.	.	TRBJ2-5	TRBV9	CASSASPLIGETQYF	TGTGCCAGCAGCGCATCGCCCCTCATCGGAGAGACCCAGTACTTC
many	.	TRBJ2-5	TRBV20-1	CSASRGAKETQYF	TGCAGTGCTAGTAGGGGGGCCAAAGAGACCCAGTACTTC
few	.	TRBJ1-1	TRBV21-1	CAWQGNTEAFF	TGTGCTTGGCAGGGGAACACTGAAGCTTTCTTT
many	.	TRBJ2-5	TRBV5-1	CASSMTETQYF	TGCGCCAGCAGCATGACAGAGACCCAGTACTTC
many	TRBD1	TRBJ2-7	TRBV18	CASSPKAGTGPYEQYF	TGTGCCAGCTCACCGAAAGCAGGGACAGGGCCCTACGAGCAGTACTTC
few	.	TRBJ2-5	TRBV18	CASSPDIETQYF	TGTGCCAGCTCACCAGACATAGAGACCCAGTACTTC
many	TRBD1	TRBJ1-5	TRBV6-6	CASNSGQGGNQPQHF	TGTGCCAGCAACTCGGGACAGGGGGGAAATCAGCCCCAGCATTTT
.	TRBD1	TRBJ2-7	TRBV6-1	CASSEERGPVEQYF	TGTGCCAGCAGTGAAGAGAGGGGGCCGGTCGAGCAGTACTTC
.	.	TRBJ2-2	TRBV28	CASHPGRLPNTGELFF	TGTGCCAGCCACCCGGGACGGCTCCCTAACACCGGGGAGCTGTTTTTT
many	.	TRBJ2-1	TRBV15	CATSELGTGSYNEQFF	TGTGCCACCAGCGAGTTGGGGACGGGATCCTACAATGAGCAGTTCTTC
many	TRBD1	TRBJ2-2	TRBV13	CASSRQGLSLGTGELFF	TGTGCCAGCTCTAGACAGGGCCTCTCACTGGGGACCGGGGAGCTGTTTTTT
many	.	TRBJ2-1	TRBV7-3	CASSLTRDLRYNEQFF	TGTGCCAGCAGCTTAACCCGAGACTTACGATACAATGAGCAGTTCTTC
few	.	TRBJ2-7	TRBV3-1	CASSQFGGYEQYF	TGTGCCAGCAGCCAATTCGGCGGGTACGAGCAGTACTTC
.	.	TRBJ1-3	TRBV20-1	CSARAPDSGNTIYF	TGCAGTGCTAGAGCCCCCGACTCTGGAAACACCATATATTTT
.	.	TRBJ2-7	TRBV18	CASSLPGEQYF	TGTGCCAGCTCACTCCCAGGCGAGCAGTACTTC
few	.	TRBJ1-2	TRBV18	CASSPRTAAGYTF	TGTGCCAGCTCACCACGAACAGCCGCCGGCTACACCTTC
.	TRBD1	TRBJ2-5	TRBV7-2	CASSWAGTGEETQYF	TGTGCCAGCAGCTGGGCCGGGACAGGGGAAGAGACCCAGTACTTC
many	.	TRBJ1-5	TRBV2	CASSERQGLNQPQHF	TGTGCCAGCAGTGAGAGGCAGGGGCTAAATCAGCCCCAGCATTTT
many	.	TRBJ2-1	TRBV6-6	CASSPHYSGAEGEQFF	TGTGCCAGCAGCCCCCATTATAGCGGAGCCGAAGGTGAGCAGTTCTTC
many	.	TRBJ2-2	TRBV20-1	CSARDRGHPRYAGELFF	TGCAGTGCTAGAGATCGTGGACATCCCCGCTATGCCGGGGAGCTGTTTTTT
.	.	TRBJ2-7	TRBV10-1	CASSEREDRESYEQYF	TGCGCCAGCAGTGAGCGAGAAGACAGAGAATCCTACGAGCAGTACTTC
many	.	TRBJ2-1	TRBV9	CASSHFSREKQFF	TGTGCCAGCAGCCACTTTTCCAGAGAAAAGCAGTTCTTC
medium-sized	.	TRBJ1-2	TRBV29-1	CSVEDRQSNYGYTF	TGCAGCGTTGAAGATCGACAGTCTAACTATGGCTACACCTTC
.	TRBD1	TRBJ1-5	TRBV4-1	CASSRTGTESNQPQHF	TGCGCCAGCAGCCGGACCGGGACAGAAAGCAATCAGCCCCAGCATTTT
few	TRBD1	TRBJ2-7	TRBV28	CASSLWQGAREQYF	TGTGCCAGCAGTTTATGGCAGGGGGCACGAGAGCAGTACTTC
few	.	TRBJ1-2	TRBV2	CASSGGTAVGYTF	TGTGCCAGCAGTGGGGGGACCGCGGTAGGCTACACCTTC
many	TRBD2	TRBJ2-7	TRBV29-1	CSAGTSSYEQYF	TGCAGCGCCGGGACTAGCAGCTACGAGCAGTACTTC
many	TRBD2	TRBJ2-4	TRBV19	CASSNGGGGNIQYF	TGTGCCAGTAGTAACGGGGGGGGCGGAAACATTCAGTACTTC
many	TRBD2	TRBJ2-1	TRBV7-2	CASSLFAGEDIEQFF	TGTGCCAGCAGCCTTTTCGCGGGAGAAGATATTGAGCAGTTCTTC
.	.	TRBJ1-5	TRBV20-1	CSARRGGNQPQHF	TGCAGTGCTCGGAGGGGTGGCAATCAGCCCCAGCATTTT
many	TRBD1	TRBJ2-1	TRBV20-1	CSARTAGQGANEQFF	TGCAGTGCTAGAACCGCGGGACAGGGGGCGAATGAGCAGTTCTTC
.	TRBD1	TRBJ1-4	TRBV28	CASSYRDRGNEKLFF	TGTGCCAGCAGTTACCGGGACAGGGGGAATGAAAAACTGTTTTTT
few	.	TRBJ2-2	TRBV5-1	CASREAGQPYTGELFF	TGCGCCAGCAGAGAGGCAGGACAGCCCTACACCGGGGAGCTGTTTTTT